Reported below is one T cell receptor (beta chain). The sample carries other DNA sequences with the same CDR3. In the study's own analysis: Reference gene primer amplification in the assay estimated nucleated cell counts. Sequencing was performed with immunoSEQ multiplex PCR; in TCRdb, only in-frame clones are kept and a portion is missing. V and J calls and clone size come straight from that table; D and trimming were deduced from the DNA. The table has hundreds of thousands of clones, approximately 86% seen once; the top ten hold about 3%. These data originate in a study of blood T cell repertoires in COVID-19. Study context: PBMCs, B-cell-depleted T cells, or T cells provided the cDNA or gDNA that made up the material.

Germline V CDR1 and CDR2: KGHSH, LQKENI. The V end lost 3 bases, the J end lost 1 base, and 6 bases lay between the germline ends. There are 13 residues in the CDR3. The chain combines TRBV18 with TRBJ1-1; D is uncertain. Material for sequencing was peripheral blood. The sequence came from a human donor in a cohort sampled during active COVID-19. CDR3 sequence reads: CASSPGGNTEAFF. CDR3 sequence (DNA): TGTGCCAGCTCACCGGGAGGGAACACTGAAGCTTTCTTT.